Presented here are 18 T cell receptor beta chains from one specimen sequenced in a study of beta chain features in type 1 diabetes. No antigen has been assigned to these receptors. TCRB transcripts that were expressed got sequenced, as all of the isolated RNA had been reverse transcribed. TCRdb keeps only in-frame clones here, not all; method: immunoSEQ multiplex PCR. Altogether about 250,000 clones are present, approximately 10% being singletons, with the ten largest covering 0.017%. Findings and caveats of the study: Within each of all four CD4+ subsets, Type 1 diabetes patients had TCRB CDR3s that were moderately but significantly shorter.

Sequenced: naive CD4+ T cells from blood. Every receptor here comes from a man younger than 45 with type 1 diabetes.

This chain joins TRBV7-2 and TRBJ2-7; the D gene is possibly TRBD1 (6 bases). V was pared by 0 bases and J by 4 bases, with 13 bases between. Germline V gene lookup returns CDR1 SGHTA and CDR2 FQGNSA. The CDR3 sequence is 15 residues long. The CDR3 loop reads CASSLAAGEGYEQYF. CDR3 sequence (DNA): TGTGCCAGCAGCTTAGCAGCAGGGGAAGGATACGAGCAGTACTTC.

In its sample, this clone was seen a few times. The chain employs TRBV7-2 and TRBJ2-7, with TRBD1 matching 7 bases. The V segment lost 5 bases and the J segment 0 bases; nucleotides outside the gene matches: 7. Germline V gives CDR1 SGHTA, CDR2 FQGNSA. The CDR3 extends over 15 amino acids. For the CDR3, the DNA is TGTGCCAGCAGCCTCGACAGGGTTACCTCCTACGAGCAGTACTTC. Its translation is CASSLDRVTSYEQYF.

This clone was counted only a few times. The chain combines TRBV11-2 with TRBJ1-2; D uncertain. The V gene lost 5 bases and the J gene lost 5 bases, with 18 bases spanning the gap. There are 15 residues in the CDR3. Germline lookup yields CDR1 SGHAT and CDR2 FQNNGV. This CDR3 reads CASSPVISGRYGYTF. In DNA form, the CDR3 reads TGTGCCAGCAGCCCGGTGATAAGCGGACGGTATGGCTACACCTTC.

This clone is a singleton in its sample. The chain is built from TRBV5-1 and TRBJ1-1; 9 bases line up with TRBD1. V was clipped by 3 bases and J by 11 bases; unmatched bases: 8. Per the germline V gene, CDR1 is SGHRS and CDR2 is YFSETQ. The CDR3 totals 13 residues. The CDR3 DNA reads as TGCGCCAGCAGCTGGACAGGGGACGCTGGGGCTTTCTTT. It yields the protein CASSWTGDAGAFF.

This chain links TRBV6-5 with TRBJ1-4, with TRBD1 as a possible D gene (5 bases). Looked up from germline, CDR1 is MNHEY and CDR2 is SVGAGI. The CDR3 spans 13 residues. V was cut by 8 bases and J by 11 bases, with 18 bases left in between. This CDR3 is CASVSGRGGKLFF. In nucleotides, the CDR3 is TGTGCCAGCGTCTCGGGACGGGGGGGGAAACTGTTTTTT.

This clone appeared a few times. V gene TRBV5-1 combines with J gene TRBJ2-4; 7 positions match TRBD1. Germline CDR1 is SGHRS and CDR2 is YFSETQ. This CDR3 is built from 13 residues. J lost 4 bases, V lost 4 bases, and 2 bases had no gene match. The CDR3 sequence is CASSTGQKNIQYF. The CDR3 DNA reads as TGCGCCAGCAGCACGGGACAGAAAAACATTCAGTACTTC.

This clone was seen a handful of times. The chain joins TRBV7-2 to TRBJ2-7; possible D gene TRBD2, 5 bases. There are 13 residues in the CDR3. The V end was cut by 5 bases, the J end by 0 bases, with 8 bases between. The V gene's germline CDR1 is SGHTA and CDR2 FQGNSA. The CDR3 nucleotides read TGTGCCAGCAGCCCCGACTACTCCTACGAGCAGTACTTC. Residues: CASSPDYSYEQYF.

This clone occurred a few times. V and J are TRBV28 and TRBJ2-5, with 10 bases matching TRBD2. Trimming cost V 6 bases and J 1 base; bases outside gene matches: 2. Germline V lookup: CDR1 MDHEN, CDR2 SYDVKM. The CDR3 consists of 14 residues. For the CDR3, the DNA is TGTGCCAGCAGGGTAGCGGGGGGCCAAGAGACCCAGTACTTC. Translation: CASRVAGGQETQYF.

This clone was picked up a small number of times. This chain connects TRBV29-1 to TRBJ2-5; TRBD1 is a possible D gene (5 bases). Germline assignment: CDR1 SQVTM and CDR2 ANQGSEA. The V end was cut by 7 bases, the J end by 4 bases, with 13 bases between. There are 12 residues in the CDR3. The CDR3 loop reads CSGQYGPETQYF. The CDR3 DNA is TGCAGCGGACAGTATGGGCCAGAGACCCAGTACTTC.

This chain links TRBV4-1 with TRBJ2-3; 9 nucleotides align to TRBD1. The CDR3 has 15 residues. After removal of 2 bases from V and 4 bases from J, the junction contained 4 bases not matched to a gene. The germline V gene encodes CDR1 MGHRA and CDR2 YSYEKL. CDR3 DNA: TGCGCCAGCAGCCAACGGGACAGGGATTCAGATACGCAGTATTTT. This sequence encodes CASSQRDRDSDTQYF.

This clone was picked up a small number of times. The genes are TRBV9 and TRBJ2-2; maybe TRBD2 (7 bases). V was clipped by 0 bases and J by 4 bases, with 10 bases between them. Per the germline V gene, CDR1 is SGDLS and CDR2 is YYNGEE. The CDR3 totals 15 residues. In nucleotides, the CDR3 is TGTGCCAGCAGCGTAGCCGGGGGGCCCACCGGGGAGCTGTTTTTT. It yields the protein CASSVAGGPTGELFF.

This rearrangement joins TRBV7-2 to TRBJ2-7; 8 bases map to TRBD2. With 5 bases clipped from V and 0 bases from J, the junction kept 9 bases outside the gene matches. The V gene's germline CDR1 is SGHTA and CDR2 FQGNSA. The CDR3 runs to 16 residues. CDR3 sequence: CASSLAGGGNSYEQYF. For the CDR3, the DNA is TGTGCCAGCAGCCTCGCCGGCGGGGGGAACTCCTACGAGCAGTACTTC.

The V call is TRBV11-2, the J call TRBJ2-5; TRBD2 aligns across 13 bases. Germline V CDR1 and CDR2: SGHAT, FQNNGV. The J segment lost 13 bases and the V segment lost 0 bases, leaving 8 bases of the junction unmatched. This CDR3 is 15 amino acids long. This CDR3 reads CASSLDPTSGGRPYF. The CDR3 nucleotides are TGTGCCAGCAGCTTAGACCCGACTAGCGGGGGGCGTCCGTACTTC.

This clone turned up a few times. This chain uses TRBV5-1 with TRBJ1-2; D is ambiguous. V lost 1 base and J 4 bases, leaving 8 bases between the germline ends. This CDR3 contains 13 residues. In germline, CDR1 is SGHRS, CDR2 YFSETQ. In DNA form, the CDR3 reads TGCGCCAGCAGCTTGCAGGCCTTCTATGGCTACACCTTC. It is translated as CASSLQAFYGYTF.

The CDR3, as DNA: TGTGCCAGCAGCTTAGCAGGGACAGGGGCAGCCTACGAGCAGTACTTC. Translated, it gives CASSLAGTGAAYEQYF. This rearrangement joins TRBV7-9 to TRBJ2-7; 10 bases are a match to TRBD1. With V trimmed by 0 bases and J by 2 bases, 4 bases remained unmatched. Germline CDR1 reads SEHNR; CDR2 reads FQNEAQ (reference sequence). The CDR3 runs 16 residues.

Only a few counts were recorded for this clone. This chain links TRBV6-6 with TRBJ1-2, with 9 bases fitting TRBD1. Trimming took 6 bases from V and 5 from J; bases not matched to a gene: 7. Germline lookup yields CDR1 MNHNY and CDR2 SVGAGI (reference sequence). The CDR3 runs 14 residues. CDR3 sequence reads: CASRPGQGGYGYTF. The CDR3, as DNA: TGTGCCAGCAGACCGGGACAGGGAGGGTATGGCTACACCTTC.

This clone was counted a few times. The genes are TRBV6-1 and TRBJ1-2; TRBD1 aligns across 10 bases. V lost 5 bases to trimming and J lost 5 bases; unmatched junction nucleotides: 5. CDR1 and CDR2 (germline): MNHNS, SASEGT. The CDR3 is 14 residues long. The CDR3 spells CASSTGQGRYGYTF. The CDR3 region has the DNA TGTGCCAGCAGTACGGGACAGGGGAGATATGGCTACACCTTC.

This clone has just a few counts. The V gene is TRBV30, the J gene TRBJ1-5; D is perhaps TRBD1 (6 bases). CDR3 length: 18 residues. V shed 2 bases and J shed 5 bases, with 25 bases lying between them. The germline gives CDR1 GTSNPN, CDR2 SVGIG (reference sequence). The CDR3 nucleotides read TGTGCCTGGAGTTTAGGAAGCCCGGCGGGGGGCGCGTATCAGCCCCAGCATTTT. This translates into CAWSLGSPAGGAYQPQHF.